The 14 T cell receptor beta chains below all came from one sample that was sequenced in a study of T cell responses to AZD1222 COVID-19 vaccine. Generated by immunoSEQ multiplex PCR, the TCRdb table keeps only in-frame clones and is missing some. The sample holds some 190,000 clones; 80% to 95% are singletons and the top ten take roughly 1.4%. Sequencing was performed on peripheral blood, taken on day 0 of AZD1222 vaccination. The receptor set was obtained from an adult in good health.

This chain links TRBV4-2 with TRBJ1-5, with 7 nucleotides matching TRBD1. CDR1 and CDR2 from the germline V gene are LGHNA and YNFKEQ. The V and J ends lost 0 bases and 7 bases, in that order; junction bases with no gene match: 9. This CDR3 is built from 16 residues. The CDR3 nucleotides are TGTGCCAGCAGCCAAGAGCCCGACAGGGAGGGCCAGCCCCAGCATTTT. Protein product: CASSQEPDREGQPQHF.

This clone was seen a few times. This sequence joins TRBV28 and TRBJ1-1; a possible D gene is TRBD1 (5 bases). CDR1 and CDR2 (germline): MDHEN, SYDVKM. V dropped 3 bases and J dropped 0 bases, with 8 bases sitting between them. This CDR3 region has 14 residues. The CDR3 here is CASSFGGMNTEAFF. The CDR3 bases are TGTGCCAGCAGTTTTGGGGGGATGAACACTGAAGCTTTCTTT.

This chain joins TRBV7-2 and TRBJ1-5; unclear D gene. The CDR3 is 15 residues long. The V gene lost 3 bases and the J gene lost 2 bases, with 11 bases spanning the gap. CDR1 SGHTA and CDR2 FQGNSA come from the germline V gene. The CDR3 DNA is TGTGCCAGCAGCTTCATAAAAGAGCGCAATCAGCCCCAGCATTTT. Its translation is CASSFIKERNQPQHF.

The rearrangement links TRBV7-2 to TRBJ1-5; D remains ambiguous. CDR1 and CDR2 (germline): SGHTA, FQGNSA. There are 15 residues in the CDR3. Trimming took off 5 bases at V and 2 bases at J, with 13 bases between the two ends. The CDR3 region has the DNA TGTGCCAGCAGCACCGGGAATCCTGGCAATCAGCCCCAGCATTTT. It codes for CASSTGNPGNQPQHF.

CDR3 protein: CASSGWDLKDTQYF. CDR3 DNA: TGTGCCAGCAGCGGATGGGACTTGAAGGATACGCAGTATTTT. This rearrangement joins TRBV3-1 (or the pseudogene TRBV3-2) to TRBJ2-3, with D tentatively TRBD2 (6 bases). Trimming removed 5 bases at V and 6 bases at J, with 15 bases between. CDR1 and CDR2 from the germline V gene are LGHDT and YNNKEL (reference sequence). The CDR3 extends over 14 amino acids.

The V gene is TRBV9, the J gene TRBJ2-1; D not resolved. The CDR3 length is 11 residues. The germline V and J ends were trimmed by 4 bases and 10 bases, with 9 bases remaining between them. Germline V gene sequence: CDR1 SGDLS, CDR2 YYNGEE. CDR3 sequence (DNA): TGTGCCAGCAGCCCCGGACCAGAGCAGTTCTTC. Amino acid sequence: CASSPGPEQFF.

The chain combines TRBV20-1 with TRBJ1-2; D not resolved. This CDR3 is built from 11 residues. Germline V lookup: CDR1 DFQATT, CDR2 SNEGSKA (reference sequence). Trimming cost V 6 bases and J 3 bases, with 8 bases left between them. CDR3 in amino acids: CSAEEDYGYTF. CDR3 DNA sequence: TGCAGTGCAGAGGAAGACTATGGCTACACCTTC.

CDR3 nucleotide sequence: TGCGCCAGCAGCCAGGGGCAGGGGGCTCAGCCCCAGCATTTT. Its translation is CASSQGQGAQPQHF. The chain couples TRBV4-1 to TRBJ1-5; 8 bases are a match to TRBD1. This CDR3 is built from 14 residues. The germline CDR1 and CDR2 sequences are MGHRA and YSYEKL. Trimming took 3 bases from V and 6 from J; bases not matched to a gene: 4.

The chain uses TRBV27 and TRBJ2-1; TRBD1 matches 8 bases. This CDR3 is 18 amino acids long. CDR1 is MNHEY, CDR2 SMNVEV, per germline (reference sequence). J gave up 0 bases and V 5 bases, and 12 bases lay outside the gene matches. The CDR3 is CASSPTEQGVGSYNEQFF. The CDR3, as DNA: TGTGCCAGCAGTCCGACTGAACAGGGGGTAGGCTCCTACAATGAGCAGTTCTTC.

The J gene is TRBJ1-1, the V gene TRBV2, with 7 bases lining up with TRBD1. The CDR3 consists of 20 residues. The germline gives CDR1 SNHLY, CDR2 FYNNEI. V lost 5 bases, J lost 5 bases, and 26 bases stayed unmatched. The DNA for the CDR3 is TGTGCCAGCAGTCGGGACAGAGACGCTCCCCGATTAAGTTTTTGGACTGAAGCTTTCTTT. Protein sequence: CASSRDRDAPRLSFWTEAFF.

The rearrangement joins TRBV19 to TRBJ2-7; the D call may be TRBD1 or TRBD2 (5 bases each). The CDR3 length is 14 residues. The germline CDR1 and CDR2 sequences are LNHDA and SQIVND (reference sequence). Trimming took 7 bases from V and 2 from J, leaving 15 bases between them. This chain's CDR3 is CASTIHQGAYEQYF. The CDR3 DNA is TGTGCCAGTACCATACACCAGGGAGCCTACGAGCAGTACTTC. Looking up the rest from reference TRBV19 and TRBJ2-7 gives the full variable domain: DGGITQSPKYLFRKEGQNVTLSCEQNLNHDAMYWYRQDPGQGLRLIYYSQIVNDFQKGDIAEGYSVSREKKESFPLTVTSAQKNPTAFYLCASTIHQGAYEQYFGPGTRLTVT.

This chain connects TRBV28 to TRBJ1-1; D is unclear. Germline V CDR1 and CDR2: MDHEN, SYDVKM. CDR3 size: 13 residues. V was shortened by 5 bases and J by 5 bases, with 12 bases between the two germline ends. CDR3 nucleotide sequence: TGTGCCAGCAGTGTCGGGTACTGGACTGAAGCTTTCTTT. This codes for CASSVGYWTEAFF.

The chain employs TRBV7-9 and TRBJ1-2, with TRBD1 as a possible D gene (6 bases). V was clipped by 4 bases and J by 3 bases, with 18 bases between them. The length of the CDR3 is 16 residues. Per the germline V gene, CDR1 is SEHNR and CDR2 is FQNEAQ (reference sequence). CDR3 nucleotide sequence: TGTGCCAGCAGCTCGGGGCGGGGGCAAGGGCACTATGGCTACACCTTC. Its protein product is CASSSGRGQGHYGYTF.

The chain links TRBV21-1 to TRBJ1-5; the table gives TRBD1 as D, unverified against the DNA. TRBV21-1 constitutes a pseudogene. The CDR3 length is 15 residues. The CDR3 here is CASSDRDRINQPQHF. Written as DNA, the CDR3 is TGTGCCAGCAGCGACCGGGACAGGATAAATCAGCCCCAGCATTTT.